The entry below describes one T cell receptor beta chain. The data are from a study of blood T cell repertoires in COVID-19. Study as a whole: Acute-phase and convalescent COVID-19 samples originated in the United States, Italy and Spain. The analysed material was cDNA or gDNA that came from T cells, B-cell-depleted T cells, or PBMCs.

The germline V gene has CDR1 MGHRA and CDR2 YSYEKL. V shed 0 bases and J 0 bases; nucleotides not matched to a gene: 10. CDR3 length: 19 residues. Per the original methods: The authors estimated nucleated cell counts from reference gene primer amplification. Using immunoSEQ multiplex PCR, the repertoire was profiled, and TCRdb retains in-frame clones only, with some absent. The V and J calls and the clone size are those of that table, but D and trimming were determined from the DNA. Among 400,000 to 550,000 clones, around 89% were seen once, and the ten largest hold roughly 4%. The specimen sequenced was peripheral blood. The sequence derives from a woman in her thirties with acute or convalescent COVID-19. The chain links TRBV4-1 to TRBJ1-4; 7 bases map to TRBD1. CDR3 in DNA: TGCGCCAGCAGCCAAGATATGGAAGGACAGGACCCAACTAATGAAAAACTGTTTTTT. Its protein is CASSQDMEGQDPTNEKLFF.